One sample yielded the 9 T cell receptor beta chains listed below, sequenced in a study of cytomegalovirus exposure and HLA in healthy donors. PCR used 60 Vbeta primers and 13 Jbeta primers. Generated by immunoSEQ multiplex PCR, the TCRdb table keeps only in-frame clones and is missing some. The table shows 60,000 to 70,000 clones, with roughly four fifths occurring only once. The sequenced sample consisted of PBMCs. These receptors all come from a man aged 50 to 60 in good health and CMV-seronegative.

The chain is built from TRBV5-1 and TRBJ1-2, with TRBD1 identical over 7 bases. CDR3 size: 15 residues. Germline CDR1 reads SGHRS; CDR2 reads YFSETQ. V trimming: 4 bases; J trimming: 0 bases; junction bases outside the gene matches: 6. CDR3 DNA: TGCGCCAGCAGCCCGGCCGGGACAGCTAACTATGGCTACACCTTC. It yields the protein CASSPAGTANYGYTF.

This clone was observed a single time. The chain has TRBV9 and TRBJ1-2, with D perhaps matching TRBD1 (5 bases). V dropped 1 base and J dropped 5 bases, with 15 bases sitting between them. This CDR3 region has 15 residues. Germline V gene data show CDR1 as SGDLS and CDR2 as YYNGEE. CDR3 bases: TGTGCCAGCAGCGTATCCCCCGACAGTTTTTATGGCTACACCTTC. This codes for CASSVSPDSFYGYTF. The full variable domain, its missing parts supplied by reference TRBV9 and TRBJ1-2, is DSGVTQTPKHLITATGQRVTLRCSPRSGDLSVYWYQQSLDQGLQFLIQYYNGEERAKGNILERFSAQQFPDLHSELNLSSLELGDSALYFCASSVSPDSFYGYTFGSGTRLTVV.

The gene calls are TRBV29-1 and TRBJ2-7, with 8 bases that match TRBD1. The ends lost 4 bases at V and 3 bases at J; junction bases unmatched: 8. Per germline, CDR1 SQVTM and CDR2 ANQGSEA. The CDR3 extends over 14 amino acids. The CDR3 region has the DNA TGCAGCGTTGCCTTCGGAGGACAGGGCTACGAGCAGTACTTC. Translation gives CSVAFGGQGYEQYF.

Here the CDR3 reads CASSLYRETEAFF. In nucleotides, the CDR3 is TGTGCCAGCAGCTTATACCGGGAGACTGAAGCTTTCTTT. The chain joins TRBV7-3 to TRBJ1-1; D not certain. Trimming stripped 2 bases from V and 5 bases from J, with 9 bases between. The CDR3 spans 13 residues. Germline V gives CDR1 SGHTA, CDR2 FQGTGA.

This chain links TRBV7-2 with TRBJ1-2, with D possibly being TRBD1 (5 bases). The V gene lost 4 bases and the J gene lost 0 bases, with 12 bases spanning the gap. The CDR3 is 15 residues long. The germline V gene has CDR1 SGHTA and CDR2 FQGNSA. CDR3 coding DNA: TGTGCCAGCAGCTCTACAGGTGTAGCTAACTATGGCTACACCTTC. Translation: CASSSTGVANYGYTF.

This rearrangement joins TRBV7-9 to TRBJ1-2; D unresolved. V was pared by 1 base and J by 3 bases, with 15 bases between. Germline CDR1 is SEHNR and CDR2 is FQNEAQ (reference sequence). The CDR3 totals 16 residues. CDR3 sequence reads: CASSLGGREAHYGYTF. The CDR3 coding sequence is TGTGCCAGCAGCTTAGGAGGCCGGGAGGCCCACTATGGCTACACCTTC.

This clone occurred a few times. This rearrangement joins TRBV9 to TRBJ2-1; TRBD1 matches 7 bases. V lost 4 bases to trimming and J lost 1 base; unmatched junction nucleotides: 5. The length of the CDR3 is 15 residues. The V gene's germline CDR1 is SGDLS and CDR2 YYNGEE. CDR3 protein: CASSSRQGSYNEQFF. The CDR3 coding sequence is TGTGCCAGCAGCTCCCGACAGGGTTCCTACAATGAGCAGTTCTTC.

This sequence joins TRBV30 and TRBJ1-2, with 9 positions matching TRBD1. From germline, CDR1 is GTSNPN and CDR2 SVGIG (reference sequence). The CDR3 has 16 amino acids. Losses at the gene ends were 7 bases for V and 4 bases for J; bases not matched to a gene: 16. CDR3 sequence (DNA): TGTGCCTCCCCAGGACAGGGGAGAGGGGGCCCCTATGGCTACACCTTC. Residues: CASPGQGRGGPYGYTF.

This chain links TRBV29-1 with TRBJ2-7, with D unresolved. V was cut by 4 bases and J by 2 bases, with 6 bases left in between. Germline V CDR1 and CDR2: SQVTM, ANQGSEA. The CDR3 consists of 11 residues. The CDR3 region is CSVVLAYEQYF. As DNA, the CDR3 is TGCAGCGTTGTCCTCGCCTACGAGCAGTACTTC.